The 6 T cell receptor beta chains reported below all come from one sample, sequenced in a study of regulatory T cells in long-lasting Graves disease. Construction of TCR beta libraries relied on iRepertoire HTBI primers and on Arm-PCR targeting CDR3 regions. TCRdb passed the multiplex PCR reads through MiXCR, listing each CDR3 protein once. In the table there are around 250,000 distinct CDR3 sequences, around 20% of which are singletons. As to time point: newly diagnosed GD, antithyroid drugs for less than 3 months. Making the TCR library involved RNA that had been extracted from PBMCs. The material sequenced was peripheral blood mononuclear cells (PBMCs), taken at new diagnosis, from a patient treated with antithyroid drugs. The receptors derive from a female donor with Graves disease.

The table lists this clonotype with many counts. The chain recombines TRBV18 with TRBJ2-7, with 8 bases matching TRBD1. The CDR3 runs 15 residues. In germline, CDR1 is KGHSH, CDR2 LQKENI. V trimming: 2 bases; J trimming: 3 bases; junction bases outside the gene matches: 6. This chain's CDR3 is CASSPEQGVDYEQYF. CDR3 in DNA: TGTGCCAGCTCACCAGAACAGGGGGTAGACTACGAGCAGTACTTC.

This clonotype was detected many times. The chain recombines TRBV4-1 with TRBJ2-7, with 8 bases identical to TRBD1. The germline V gene encodes CDR1 MGHRA and CDR2 YSYEKL. The V and J ends lost 3 bases and 4 bases, in that order; junction bases with no gene match: 11. The CDR3 covers 16 residues. As DNA, the CDR3 is TGCGCCAGCAGCCACTTTGACAGGGGCGCCCTATACGAGCAGTACTTC. This gives the protein CASSHFDRGALYEQYF.

The V call is TRBV20-1, the J call TRBJ1-3, with a possible D match to TRBD1 (6 bases). V lost 1 base to trimming and J lost 7 bases, with 11 bases between them. In germline, CDR1 is DFQATT, CDR2 SNEGSKA (reference sequence). This CDR3 comprises 13 residues. The chain's CDR3 is CSARVDGGNTIYF. CDR3 DNA sequence: TGCAGTGCTAGAGTGGACGGGGGCAACACCATATATTTT.

At least ten counts were recorded for this clonotype. The gene calls are TRBV7-9 and TRBJ2-5; D unclear. Trimming pared 5 bases from V and 5 bases from J, leaving 9 bases between. Germline V CDR1 and CDR2: SEHNR, FQNEAQ (reference sequence). CDR3 length: 12 residues. The CDR3 spells CASSIASETQYF. The CDR3 DNA reads as TGTGCCAGCAGCATTGCCTCGGAGACCCAGTACTTC. The full variable domain, in which reference TRBV7-9 and TRBJ2-5 provide the parts outside the CDR3, is DTGVSQNPRHKITKRGQNVTFRCDPISEHNRLYWYRQTLGQGPEFLTYFQNEAQLEKSRLLSDRFSAERPKGSFSTLEIQRTEQGDSAMYLCASSIASETQYFGPGTRLLVL.

In this sample, this clonotype turned up many times. The genes are TRBV5-6 and TRBJ2-7; TRBD2 matches 7 bases. Germline V lookup: CDR1 SGHDT, CDR2 YYEEEE. The V gene end was trimmed by 3 bases and the J gene end by 3 bases; junction bases not matched to a gene: 6. CDR3 length: 14 amino acids. Written as DNA, the CDR3 is TGTGCCAGCAGCTATGGGGGGGGATTCTACGAGCAGTACTTC. Translated: CASSYGGGFYEQYF.

Ten or more counts support this clonotype. V gene TRBV11-3 combines with J gene TRBJ2-5; 7 positions match TRBD1. Trimming removed 4 bases from V and 3 bases from J; junction bases left unmatched: 2. Germline CDR1 is SGHNT and CDR2 is YENEEA. The CDR3 covers 13 residues. The CDR3 region has the DNA TGTGCCAGCAGCTCCGGACAGGAAGAGACCCAGTACTTC. Translating it yields CASSSGQEETQYF. Full variable domain (outside the CDR3, taken from reference TRBV11-3 and TRBJ2-5): EAGVVQSPRYKIIEKKQPVAFWCNPISGHNTLYWYLQNLGQGPELLIRYENEEAVDDSQLPKDRFSAERLKGVDSTLKIQPAELGDSAVYLCASSSGQEETQYFGPGTRLLVL.